This paragraph covers one T cell receptor (beta chain) sequence. Its antigen is unidentified. TCRdb's table, derived via immunoSEQ multiplex PCR, lists solely in-frame clones and lacks some. The sample lists around 60,000 clones, about 88% occurring once. The CDR3 loop spans 11 amino acids. V dropped 6 bases and J dropped 3 bases, with 6 bases sitting between them. Per germline, CDR1 MNHEY and CDR2 SMNVEV (reference sequence). This sample is part of a study of OX40 agonist ivuxolimab in advanced cancers. Turning to the study itself: Patients undergoing dose escalation presented with hepatocellular carcinoma, melanoma, renal cell or head and neck cancer. Cohort: around 83% men, mean age about 60, aged about 23 to 79. Checkpoint inhibitors had been given previously to 35% to 50% of patients.

Findings and limits, study-wide: CD4+ and CD8+ blood T cells expanded clonally by week 6 at 0.1 to 3.0 mg/kg.

The V and J genes are TRBV27 and TRBJ2-7; D gene ambiguous. Material: CD4+ or CD8+ T cells sorted from blood, obtained in a trial of the OX40 agonist ivuxolimab. The sequence was obtained from an adult with an advanced solid tumor such as melanoma, head and neck, liver or kidney cancer. The CDR3 loop is CASSSIYEQYF. In DNA form, the CDR3 reads TGTGCCAGCAGCTCCATCTACGAGCAGTACTTC.